Ten or more counts support the clone carrying this TCR beta chain. Its specificity is not known. Through template switching, a universal primer site was introduced, and the cDNA contained unique molecular identifiers. TCRdb ran MiXCR on the 5' RACE reads and lists one entry per CDR3 protein. Of fewer than 450,000 distinct CDR3 sequences listed, roughly 9% are singletons. The sample originates from a study of identical twins. Whole-study findings and limits: Invariant cells of the MAIT and iNKT types might have partly distorted the zero-insertion analyses. Memory repertoires lacked the insertion deficit that abundant cord blood beta clonotypes showed.

Germline V gene sequence: CDR1 ENHRY, CDR2 SYGVKD. With V trimmed by 10 bases and J by 8 bases, 10 bases remained unmatched. The CDR3 totals 14 residues. The sequenced sample was naive T cells sorted from blood. V and J are TRBV10-3 and TRBJ2-1; 11 bases fit TRBD2. The clonotype comes from a woman in her 50s in good health. CDR3 in DNA: TGTGCCACCGATAGGGGACTAGCGGTCGATGAGCAGTTCTTC. Its protein product is CATDRGLAVDEQFF.